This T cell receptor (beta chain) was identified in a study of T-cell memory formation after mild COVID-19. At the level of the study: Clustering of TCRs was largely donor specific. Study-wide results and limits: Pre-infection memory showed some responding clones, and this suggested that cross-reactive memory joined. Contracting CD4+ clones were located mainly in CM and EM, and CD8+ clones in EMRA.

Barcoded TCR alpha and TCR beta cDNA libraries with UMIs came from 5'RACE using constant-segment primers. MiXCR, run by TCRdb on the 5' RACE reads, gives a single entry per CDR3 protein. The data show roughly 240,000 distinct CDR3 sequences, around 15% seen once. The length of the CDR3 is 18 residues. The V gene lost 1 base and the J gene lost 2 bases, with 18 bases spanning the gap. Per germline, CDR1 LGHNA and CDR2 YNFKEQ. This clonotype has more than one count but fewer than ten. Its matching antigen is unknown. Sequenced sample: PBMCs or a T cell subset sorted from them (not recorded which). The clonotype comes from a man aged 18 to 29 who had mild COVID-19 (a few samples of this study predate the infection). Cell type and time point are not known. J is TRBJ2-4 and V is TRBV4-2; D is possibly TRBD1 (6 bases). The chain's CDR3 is CASSQVVGSTGPKNIQYF. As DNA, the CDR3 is TGTGCCAGCAGCCAAGTGGTGGGAAGCACAGGGCCCAAAAACATTCAGTACTTC.